This TCR beta chain stems from a study of blood T cell repertoires in COVID-19. On the study more broadly: Spain, Italy and the United States supplied samples that represented acute and convalescent COVID-19.

The table came from immunoSEQ multiplex PCR; TCRdb's copy has only in-frame clones and leaves some out. Found here are tens of thousands of clones, 88% of them singletons; the top ten hold almost 7%. The germline CDR1 and CDR2 sequences are LNHDA and SQIVND (reference sequence). Between the trimmed V and J ends, which lost 11 bases and 7 bases, there was a span of 14 bases. The length of the CDR3 is 11 residues. The J gene is TRBJ1-2, the V gene TRBV19; the D is unclear. The sequenced sample was peripheral blood. The TCR sequence derives from an elderly woman with acute or convalescent COVID-19. DNA of the CDR3: TGTGCCTCCCGACGGGATGTTGGCTACACCTTC. This sequence encodes CASRRDVGYTF.